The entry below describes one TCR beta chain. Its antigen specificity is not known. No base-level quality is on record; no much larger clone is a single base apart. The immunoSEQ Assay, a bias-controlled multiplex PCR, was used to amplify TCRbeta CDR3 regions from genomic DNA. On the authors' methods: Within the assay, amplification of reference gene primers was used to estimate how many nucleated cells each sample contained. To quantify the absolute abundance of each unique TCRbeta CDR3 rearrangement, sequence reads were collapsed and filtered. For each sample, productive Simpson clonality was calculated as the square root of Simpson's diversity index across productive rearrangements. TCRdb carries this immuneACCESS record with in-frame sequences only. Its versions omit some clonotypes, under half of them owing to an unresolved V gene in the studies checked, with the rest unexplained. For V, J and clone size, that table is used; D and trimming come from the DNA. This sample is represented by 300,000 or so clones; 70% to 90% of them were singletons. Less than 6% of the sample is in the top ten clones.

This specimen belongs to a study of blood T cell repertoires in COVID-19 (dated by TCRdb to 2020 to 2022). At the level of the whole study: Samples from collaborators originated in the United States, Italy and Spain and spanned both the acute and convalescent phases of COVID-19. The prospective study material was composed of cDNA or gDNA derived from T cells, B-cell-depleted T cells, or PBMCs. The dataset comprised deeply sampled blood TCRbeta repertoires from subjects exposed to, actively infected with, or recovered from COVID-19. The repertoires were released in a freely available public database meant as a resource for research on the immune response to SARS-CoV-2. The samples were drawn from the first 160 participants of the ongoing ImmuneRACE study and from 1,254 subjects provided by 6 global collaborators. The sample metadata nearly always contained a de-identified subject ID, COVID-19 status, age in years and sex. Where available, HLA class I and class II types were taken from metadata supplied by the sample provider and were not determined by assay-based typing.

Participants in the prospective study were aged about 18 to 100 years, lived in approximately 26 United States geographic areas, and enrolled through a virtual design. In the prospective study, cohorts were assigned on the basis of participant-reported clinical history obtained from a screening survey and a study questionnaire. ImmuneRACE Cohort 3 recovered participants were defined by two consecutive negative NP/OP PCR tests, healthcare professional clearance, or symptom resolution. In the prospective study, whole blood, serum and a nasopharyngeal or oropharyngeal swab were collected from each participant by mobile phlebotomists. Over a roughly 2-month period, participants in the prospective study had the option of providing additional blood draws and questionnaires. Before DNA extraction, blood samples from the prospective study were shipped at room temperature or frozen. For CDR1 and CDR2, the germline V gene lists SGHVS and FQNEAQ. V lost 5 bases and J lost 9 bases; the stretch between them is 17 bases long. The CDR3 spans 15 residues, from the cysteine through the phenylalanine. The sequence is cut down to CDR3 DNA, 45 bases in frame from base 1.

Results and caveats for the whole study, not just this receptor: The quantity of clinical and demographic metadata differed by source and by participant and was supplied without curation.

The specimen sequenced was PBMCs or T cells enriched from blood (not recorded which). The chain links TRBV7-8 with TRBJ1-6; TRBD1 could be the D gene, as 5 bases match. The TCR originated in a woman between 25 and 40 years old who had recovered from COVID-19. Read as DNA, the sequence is TGTGCCAGCAGCACAGGCCAGGTAGCTGGTTCACCCCTCCACTTT. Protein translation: CASSTGQVAGSPLHF.